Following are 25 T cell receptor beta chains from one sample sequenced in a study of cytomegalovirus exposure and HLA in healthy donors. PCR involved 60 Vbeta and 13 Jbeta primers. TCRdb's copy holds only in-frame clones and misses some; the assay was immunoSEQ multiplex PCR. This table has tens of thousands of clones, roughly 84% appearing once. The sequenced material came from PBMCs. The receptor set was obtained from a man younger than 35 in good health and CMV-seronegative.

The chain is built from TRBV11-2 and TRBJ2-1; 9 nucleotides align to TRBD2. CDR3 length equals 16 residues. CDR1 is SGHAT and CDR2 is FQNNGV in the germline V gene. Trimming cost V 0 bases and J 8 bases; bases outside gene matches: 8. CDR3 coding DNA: TGTGCCAGCAGCTTAGATGGGGGTAGCGGGAGATATGAGCAGTTCTTC. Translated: CASSLDGGSGRYEQFF.

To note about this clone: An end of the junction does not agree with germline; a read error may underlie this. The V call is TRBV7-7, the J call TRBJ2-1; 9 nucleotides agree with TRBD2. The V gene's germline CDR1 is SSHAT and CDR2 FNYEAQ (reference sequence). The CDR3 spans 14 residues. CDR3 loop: CASSYSGSSDEQFF. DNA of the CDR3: TGTGCTAGCAGCTATAGCGGGAGTTCTGATGAGCAGTTCTTC.

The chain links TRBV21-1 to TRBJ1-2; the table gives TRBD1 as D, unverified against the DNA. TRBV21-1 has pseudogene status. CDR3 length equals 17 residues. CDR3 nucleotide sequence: TGTGCCAGCAGCGATAGGACAGGCGTCTCCATCCACTATGGCTACACCTTC. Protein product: CASSDRTGVSIHYGYTF.

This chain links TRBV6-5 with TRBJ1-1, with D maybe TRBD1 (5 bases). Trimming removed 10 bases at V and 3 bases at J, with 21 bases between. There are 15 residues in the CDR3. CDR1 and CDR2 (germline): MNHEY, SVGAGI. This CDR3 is CATREWGGVHTEAFF. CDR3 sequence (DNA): TGTGCCACCCGAGAATGGGGGGGAGTTCACACTGAAGCTTTCTTT.

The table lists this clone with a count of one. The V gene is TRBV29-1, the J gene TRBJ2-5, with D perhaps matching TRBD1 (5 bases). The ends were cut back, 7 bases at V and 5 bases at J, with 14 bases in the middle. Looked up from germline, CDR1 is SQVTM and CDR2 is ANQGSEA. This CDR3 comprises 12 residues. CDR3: CSADPGLETQYF. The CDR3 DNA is TGCAGCGCCGACCCAGGGCTGGAGACCCAGTACTTC.

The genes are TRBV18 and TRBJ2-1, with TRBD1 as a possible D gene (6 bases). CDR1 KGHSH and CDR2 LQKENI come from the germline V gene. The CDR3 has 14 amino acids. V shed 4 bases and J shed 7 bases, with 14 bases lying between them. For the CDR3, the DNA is TGTGCCAGCTCACAAGGACAGCACCCTAATGAGCAGTTCTTC. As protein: CASSQGQHPNEQFF.

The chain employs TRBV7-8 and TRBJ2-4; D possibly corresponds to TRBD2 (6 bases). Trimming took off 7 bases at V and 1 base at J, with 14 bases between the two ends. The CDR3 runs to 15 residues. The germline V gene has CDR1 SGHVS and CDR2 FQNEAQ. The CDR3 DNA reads TGTGCCAGCACCCTCGCGGGGAGGGCCAAAAACATTCAGTACTTC. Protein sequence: CASTLAGRAKNIQYF. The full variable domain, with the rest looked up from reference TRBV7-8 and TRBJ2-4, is GAGVSQSPRYKVAKRGQDVALRCDPISGHVSLFWYQQALGQGPEFLTYFQNEAQLDKSGLPSDRFFAERPEGSVSTLKIQRTQQEDSAVYLCASTLAGRAKNIQYFGAGTRLSVL.

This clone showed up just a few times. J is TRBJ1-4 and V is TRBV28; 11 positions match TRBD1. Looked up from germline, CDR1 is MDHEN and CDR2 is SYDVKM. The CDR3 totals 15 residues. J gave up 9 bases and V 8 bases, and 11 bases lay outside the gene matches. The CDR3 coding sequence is TGTGCCAGCCGAGTAGCCGGGACAGGGGGTCAAAAACTGTTTTTT. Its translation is CASRVAGTGGQKLFF.

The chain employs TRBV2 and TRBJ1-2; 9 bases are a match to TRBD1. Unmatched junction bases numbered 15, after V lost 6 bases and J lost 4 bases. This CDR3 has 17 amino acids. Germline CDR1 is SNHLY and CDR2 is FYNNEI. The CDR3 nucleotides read TGTGCCAGCAGCGGAAAAGCTAGGGACAGGGTGGGCTATGGCTACACCTTC. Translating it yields CASSGKARDRVGYGYTF. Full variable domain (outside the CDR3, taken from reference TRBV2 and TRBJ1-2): EPEVTQTPSHQVTQMGQEVILRCVPISNHLYFYWYRQILGQKVEFLVSFYNNEISEKSEIFDDQFSVERPDGSNFTLKIRSTKLEDSAMYFCASSGKARDRVGYGYTFGSGTRLTVV.

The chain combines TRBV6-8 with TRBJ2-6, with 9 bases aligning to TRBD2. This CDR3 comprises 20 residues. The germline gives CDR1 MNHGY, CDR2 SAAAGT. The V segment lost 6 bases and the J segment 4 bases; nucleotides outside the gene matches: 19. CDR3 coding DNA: TGTGCCAGCAGAGTCCTACCCCGTTCTAGCGGGATAACCGGGGCCAACGTCCTGACTTTC. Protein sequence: CASRVLPRSSGITGANVLTF.

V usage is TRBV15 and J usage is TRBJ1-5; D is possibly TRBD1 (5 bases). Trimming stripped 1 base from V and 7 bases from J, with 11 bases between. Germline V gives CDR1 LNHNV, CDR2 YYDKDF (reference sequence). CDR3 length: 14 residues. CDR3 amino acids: CATSRAGISQPQHF. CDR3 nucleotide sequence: TGTGCCACCAGCAGAGCAGGGATTAGCCAGCCCCAGCATTTT.

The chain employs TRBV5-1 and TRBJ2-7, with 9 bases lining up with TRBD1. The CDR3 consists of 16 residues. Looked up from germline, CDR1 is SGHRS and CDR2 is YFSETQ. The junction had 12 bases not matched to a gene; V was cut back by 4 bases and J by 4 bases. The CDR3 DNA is TGCGCCAGCAGCGAGAGGCTGGGACAGGGTATGTACGAGCAGTACTTC. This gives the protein CASSERLGQGMYEQYF.

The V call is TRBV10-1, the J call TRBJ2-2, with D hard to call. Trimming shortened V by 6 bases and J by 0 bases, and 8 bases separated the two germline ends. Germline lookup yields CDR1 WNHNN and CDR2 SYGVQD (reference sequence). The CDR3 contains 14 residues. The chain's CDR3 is CASREQTNTGELFF. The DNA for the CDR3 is TGCGCCAGCAGAGAACAAACGAACACCGGGGAGCTGTTTTTT.

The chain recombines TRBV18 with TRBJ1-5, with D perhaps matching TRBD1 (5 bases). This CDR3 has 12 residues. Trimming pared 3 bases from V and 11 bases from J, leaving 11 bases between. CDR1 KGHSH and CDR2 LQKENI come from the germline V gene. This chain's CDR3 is CASSPSRGAQHF. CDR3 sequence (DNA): TGTGCCAGCTCACCCTCCCGGGGGGCCCAGCATTTT.

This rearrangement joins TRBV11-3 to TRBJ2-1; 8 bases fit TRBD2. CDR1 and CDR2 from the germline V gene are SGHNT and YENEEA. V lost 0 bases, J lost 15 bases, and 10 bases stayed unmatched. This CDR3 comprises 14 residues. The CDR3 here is CASSLDRRGGARFF. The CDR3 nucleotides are TGTGCCAGCAGCTTAGATCGACGGGGGGGCGCGAGGTTCTTC.

Here the CDR3 DNA reads TGTGCCATCAGTGGTCTGGGGCAGGGGTTAGGTGAGACCCAGTACTTC. Amino acid sequence: CAISGLGQGLGETQYF. This chain uses TRBV10-3 with TRBJ2-5; TRBD1 might be the D (6 bases). The CDR3 has 16 amino acids. V lost 4 bases to trimming and J lost 5 bases, with 20 bases between them. Germline values: CDR1 ENHRY, CDR2 SYGVKD.

As DNA, the CDR3 is TGTGCCAGCAGCCACCCCAGAGGGGAGGGTCTCTACGAGCAGTACTTC. It translates to CASSHPRGEGLYEQYF. This chain joins TRBV9 and TRBJ2-7, with 7 bases fitting TRBD2. CDR3 length: 16 amino acids. V lost 4 bases, J lost 3 bases, and 13 bases stayed unmatched. Germline values: CDR1 SGDLS, CDR2 YYNGEE.

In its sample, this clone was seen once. CDR3 nucleotides: TGCGCCAGCAGCGAGGAGGGGGCGCGCGGCACTGAAGCTTTCTTT. This gives the protein CASSEEGARGTEAFF. V gene TRBV5-1 combines with J gene TRBJ1-1, with 7 bases that match TRBD1. Germline loops: CDR1 SGHRS, CDR2 YFSETQ. The CDR3 length is 15 residues. J was trimmed by 4 bases and V by 4 bases; bases with no gene match: 10.

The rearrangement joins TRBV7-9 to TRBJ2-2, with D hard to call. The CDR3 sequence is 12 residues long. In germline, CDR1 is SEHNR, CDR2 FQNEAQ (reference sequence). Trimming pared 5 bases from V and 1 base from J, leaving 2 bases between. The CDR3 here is CASSLNTGELFF. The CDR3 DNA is TGTGCCAGCAGCCTGAACACCGGGGAGCTGTTTTTT.

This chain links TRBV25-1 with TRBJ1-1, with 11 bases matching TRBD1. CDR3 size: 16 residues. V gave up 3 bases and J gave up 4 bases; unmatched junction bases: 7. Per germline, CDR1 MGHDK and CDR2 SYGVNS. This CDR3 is CASSEDRGRARTEAFF. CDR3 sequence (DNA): TGTGCCAGCAGTGAGGACAGGGGGCGGGCGCGCACTGAAGCTTTCTTT.

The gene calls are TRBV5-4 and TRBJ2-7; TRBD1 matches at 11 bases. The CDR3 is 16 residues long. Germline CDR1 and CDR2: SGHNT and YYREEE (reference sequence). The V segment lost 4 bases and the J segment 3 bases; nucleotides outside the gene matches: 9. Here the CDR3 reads CASSLGFGTGGYEQYF. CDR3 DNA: TGTGCCAGCAGCCTGGGTTTCGGGACAGGGGGCTACGAGCAGTACTTC.

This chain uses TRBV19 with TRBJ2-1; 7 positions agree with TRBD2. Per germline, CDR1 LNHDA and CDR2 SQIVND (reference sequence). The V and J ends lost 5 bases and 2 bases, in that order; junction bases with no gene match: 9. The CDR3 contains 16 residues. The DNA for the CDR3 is TGTGCCAGTAGTCCGTTGCTAGCGGACACCTACAATGAGCAGTTCTTC. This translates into CASSPLLADTYNEQFF.

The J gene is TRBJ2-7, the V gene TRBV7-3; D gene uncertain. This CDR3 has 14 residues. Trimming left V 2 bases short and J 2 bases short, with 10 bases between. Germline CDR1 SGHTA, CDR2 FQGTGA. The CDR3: CASSLGAAPYEQYF. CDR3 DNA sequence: TGTGCCAGCAGCTTAGGCGCGGCCCCCTACGAGCAGTACTTC.

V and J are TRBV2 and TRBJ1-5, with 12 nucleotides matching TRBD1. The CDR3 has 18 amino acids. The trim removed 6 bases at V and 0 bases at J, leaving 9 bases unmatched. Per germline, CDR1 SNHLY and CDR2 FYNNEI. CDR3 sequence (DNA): TGTGCCAGCAGACCGGGACAGGGGGCCTACAATAGCAATCAGCCCCAGCATTTT. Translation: CASRPGQGAYNSNQPQHF.

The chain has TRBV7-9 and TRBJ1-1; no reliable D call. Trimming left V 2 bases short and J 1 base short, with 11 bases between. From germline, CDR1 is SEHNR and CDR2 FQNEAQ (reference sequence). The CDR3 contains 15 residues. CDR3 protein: CASSLNMAENTEAFF. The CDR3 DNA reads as TGTGCCAGCAGCTTAAACATGGCAGAGAACACTGAAGCTTTCTTT. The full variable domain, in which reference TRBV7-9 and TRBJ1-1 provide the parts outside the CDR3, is DTGVSQNPRHKITKRGQNVTFRCDPISEHNRLYWYRQTLGQGPEFLTYFQNEAQLEKSRLLSDRFSAERPKGSFSTLEIQRTEQGDSAMYLCASSLNMAENTEAFFGQGTRLTVV.